This record concerns one T cell receptor (beta chain) sequence. Antigen specificity is unknown. This CDR3 comprises 15 residues. Trimming removed 2 bases at V and 5 bases at J, with 13 bases between. CDR1 and CDR2 from the germline V gene are MNHEY and SVGAGI. The data were taken from a study of blood T cells in healthy people across ages. Findings of the study overall: While age rose, TCR beta diversity per million T cells dropped in a roughly linear way.

The use of a sample-barcoded 5' primer and a J-beta primer mix characterized a second PCR of about 7 to 12 cycles. Unique molecular identifiers of 12 random nucleotides labeled each cDNA. TCRdb re-called the 5' RACE reads through MiXCR, storing one row per CDR3 protein. Counted here are more than 1,400,000 distinct CDR3 sequences, roughly 40% occurring once; the ten biggest clones make up 7% to 9.5%. This chain links TRBV6-5 with TRBJ2-1, with a tentative D call TRBD2 (5 bases). The sequencing input was blood. This TCR derives from a woman in her late teens or twenties in good health. Here the CDR3 reads CASSYAGERDNEQFF. CDR3 sequence (DNA): TGTGCCAGCAGTTACGCCGGGGAGCGTGACAATGAGCAGTTCTTC.